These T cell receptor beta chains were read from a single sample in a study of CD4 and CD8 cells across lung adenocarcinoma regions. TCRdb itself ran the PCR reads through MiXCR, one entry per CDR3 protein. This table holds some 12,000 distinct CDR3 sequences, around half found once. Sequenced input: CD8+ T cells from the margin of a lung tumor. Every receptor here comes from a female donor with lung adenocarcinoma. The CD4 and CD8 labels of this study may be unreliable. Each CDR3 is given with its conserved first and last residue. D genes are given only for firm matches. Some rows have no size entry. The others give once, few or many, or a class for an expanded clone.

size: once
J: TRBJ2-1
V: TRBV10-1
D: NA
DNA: TGCGCCAGCACGGACGCCCACGATACGCAGTACTTT
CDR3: CASTDAHDTQYF

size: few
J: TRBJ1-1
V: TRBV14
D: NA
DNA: TGTGCCAGCAGCCAAGTAAGGCGGGTAGGAACTGAAGCTTTCTTT
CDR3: CASSQVRRVGTEAFF

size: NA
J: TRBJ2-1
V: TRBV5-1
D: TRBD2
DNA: TGCGCCAGCAGCTTGGACGGAGCGGGGGTAGGGGAGACCCAGTTCTTC
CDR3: CASSLDGAGVGETQFF

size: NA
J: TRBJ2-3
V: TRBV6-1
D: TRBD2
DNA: TGTGCCAGCAGTCCTAGCGGGCGCCCAGACCCAGAGACGCAGTATTTT
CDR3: CASSPSGRPDPETQYF

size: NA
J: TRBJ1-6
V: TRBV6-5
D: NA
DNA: TGTGCCAGCAGTTACCGTCCACAGGGCCACTATAATTCACCCCTCCACTTT
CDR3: CASSYRPQGHYNSPLHF

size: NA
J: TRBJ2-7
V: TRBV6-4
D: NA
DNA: TGTGCCCCCACCCCTAAAGGTACGGGGGAATTCCGGCCTAGGACGGCATACGAGCAGTACTTC
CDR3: CAPTPKGTGEFRPRTAYEQYF

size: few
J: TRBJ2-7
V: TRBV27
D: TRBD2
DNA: TGTGCCAGCAGCTTGCGGGAGGACTACGAGCAGTACTTC
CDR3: CASSLREDYEQYF

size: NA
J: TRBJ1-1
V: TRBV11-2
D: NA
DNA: TGTGCCAGCAGCCCCCGTCAGGCCTCTGAAGCTTTCTTT
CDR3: CASSPRQASEAFF

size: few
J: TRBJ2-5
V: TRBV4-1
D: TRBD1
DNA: TGCGCCAGCAGCCCAACAGGGGGCGTACAAGAGACCCAGTACTTC
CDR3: CASSPTGGVQETQYF

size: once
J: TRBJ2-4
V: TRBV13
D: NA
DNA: TGTGGCAGCGGCTCGGGGCTGAGGGGCAAAAATACTCAGTACTTC
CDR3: CGSGSGLRGKNTQYF

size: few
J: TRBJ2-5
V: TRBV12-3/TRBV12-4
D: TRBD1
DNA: TGTGCCAGCAGTTTAGGTAGGACAGGCGGTAACACCCAGTACTTC
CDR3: CASSLGRTGGNTQYF

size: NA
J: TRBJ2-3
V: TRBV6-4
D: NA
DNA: TGTGCCAGCAGTGATGGACTGTCCCCGGATACGCAGTATTTT
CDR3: CASSDGLSPDTQYF

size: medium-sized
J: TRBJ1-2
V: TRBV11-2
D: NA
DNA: TGTGCCAGCAGCTTATCGGGGTCGCCTTATGGCTACACCTTC
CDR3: CASSLSGSPYGYTF

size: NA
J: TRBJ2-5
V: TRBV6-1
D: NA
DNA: TGTGCCAGCAGGGGGAGCGGGCACCCAGCCCAAGATACCCAGTACTTC
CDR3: CASRGSGHPAQDTQYF

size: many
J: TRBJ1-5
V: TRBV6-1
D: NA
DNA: TGTGCCAGCAGTCCGTCGAGGTCCAATCAGCCCCAGCATTTT
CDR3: CASSPSRSNQPQHF

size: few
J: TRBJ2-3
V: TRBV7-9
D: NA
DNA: TGTGCCAGCAGCTCTCCCAGTCGAGATACGCAGTATTTT
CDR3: CASSSPSRDTQYF

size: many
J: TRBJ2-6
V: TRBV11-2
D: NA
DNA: TGTGCCAGCAGCTCCACAACTGGGGCCAACGTCCTGACTTTC
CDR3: CASSSTTGANVLTF

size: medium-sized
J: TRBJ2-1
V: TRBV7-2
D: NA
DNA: TGTGCCAGCAGCCCGCCGGGACCGCGAGCTGAGCAGTTCTTC
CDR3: CASSPPGPRAEQFF

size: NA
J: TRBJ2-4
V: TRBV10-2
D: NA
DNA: TGCGTCGCGGGGCCAGGGGACAAAGATACGCAGTACTTC
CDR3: CVAGPGDKDTQYF

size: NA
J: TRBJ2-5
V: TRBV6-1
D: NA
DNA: TGTGCCGGGGGTGAAGGGGCCGGGGGCCAAGAGACCCAGTATTTC
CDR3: CAGGEGAGGQETQYF

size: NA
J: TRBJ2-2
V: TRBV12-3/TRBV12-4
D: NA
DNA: TGTGCCAGCAGTTTAGGGAACACCGAGGAGCTGTTTTTC
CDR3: CASSLGNTEELFF

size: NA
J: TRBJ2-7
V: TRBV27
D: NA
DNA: TGTGCCAGCAGTTTACAGGGTTCGGTCAGAAACGATGAGCAGTACTTC
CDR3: CASSLQGSVRNDEQYF

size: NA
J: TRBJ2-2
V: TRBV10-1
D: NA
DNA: TGCGCCAGCAGTGAGGGAATAACCGGGGAGCTGTTTTTT
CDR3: CASSEGITGELFF

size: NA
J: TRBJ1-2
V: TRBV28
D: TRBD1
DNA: TGTGCCAGCAGTTTGAGCCAGGGGGCTCACTATGGCTACACCTTC
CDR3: CASSLSQGAHYGYTF

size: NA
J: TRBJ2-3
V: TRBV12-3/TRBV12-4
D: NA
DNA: TGTGCCAGCAGTTACGATAGGGGGGCGGGGAGCACAGAGGCGCAGTATTTT
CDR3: CASSYDRGAGSTEAQYF

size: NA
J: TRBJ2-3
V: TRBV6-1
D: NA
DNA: TGTGCCAGCAGGGTCACCGGGGTGTTCACCGAGACGCAGTATTTT
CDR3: CASRVTGVFTETQYF

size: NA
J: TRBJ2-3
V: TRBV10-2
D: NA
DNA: TGCGCCAGCAGGGGGGAGAAAAACATTCAGTATTTT
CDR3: CASRGEKNIQYF

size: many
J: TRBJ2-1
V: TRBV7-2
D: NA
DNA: TGTGCCAGCACACTGGACTACCCGGATGAGCAGTTCTTC
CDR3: CASTLDYPDEQFF

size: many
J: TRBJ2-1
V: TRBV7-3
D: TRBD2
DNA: TGTGCCAGCAGCTCCCCTGGGTATGGAGGGACTAGCGGCAACAATGAGCAGTTCTTC
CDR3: CASSSPGYGGTSGNNEQFF

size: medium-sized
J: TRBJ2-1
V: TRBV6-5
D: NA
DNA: TGTGCCAGCAGGTTCCCCTCAGAGGAGCAGTTCTTC
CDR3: CASRFPSEEQFF

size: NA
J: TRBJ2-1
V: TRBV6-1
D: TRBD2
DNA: TGTGCCAGCCGCGGGAGGTTTAATGAGCAGTTCTTC
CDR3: CASRGRFNEQFF

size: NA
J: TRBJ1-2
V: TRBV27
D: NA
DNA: TGTGCCAGCAGTTTGGCCCTTAACTATGGCTACACCTTC
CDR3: CASSLALNYGYTF

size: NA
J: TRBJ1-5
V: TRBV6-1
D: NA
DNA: TGTGCCAGCAGTGACAATAGCAATCCGCCCCACCACTTT
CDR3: CASSDNSNPPHHF

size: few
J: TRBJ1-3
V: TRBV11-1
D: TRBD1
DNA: TGTGCCAGCGGGTTACTTCGGGACAGCTCTGGAAACACCATATATTTT
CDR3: CASGLLRDSSGNTIYF

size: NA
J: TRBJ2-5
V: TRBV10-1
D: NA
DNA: TGCGCCAGCAGTGAGTCAGGGGCGGGTGGCACAGAGACCCAGTATTTC
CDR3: CASSESGAGGTETQYF

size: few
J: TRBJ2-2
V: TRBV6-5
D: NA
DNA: TGTGCCAGCAGTTACACGACTGGCCGCGGGGAGCTGTTTTTT
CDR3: CASSYTTGRGELFF

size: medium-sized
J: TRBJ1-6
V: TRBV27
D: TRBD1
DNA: TGTGCCAGCAGTTTATCGAGGGGGCCGATTAATTCACCCCTCCACTTT
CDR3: CASSLSRGPINSPLHF

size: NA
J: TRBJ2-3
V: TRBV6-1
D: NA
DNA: TGTGCCAGCGGATTCCCCGGGGCTAGCACCAATGAGCAGTATTTT
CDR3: CASGFPGASTNEQYF

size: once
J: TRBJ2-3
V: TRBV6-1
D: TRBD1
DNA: TGTGCCAGCAAAGGGACAGGGAGTACAGATGAGCAGTATTTT
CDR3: CASKGTGSTDEQYF

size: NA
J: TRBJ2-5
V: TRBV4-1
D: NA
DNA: TGCGCCAGCAGCCAAGAGGCGGGGCGGGTTAGGTACTTC
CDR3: CASSQEAGRVRYF

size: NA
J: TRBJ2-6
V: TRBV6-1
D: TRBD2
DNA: TGTGCCAGCAGTGGACTAAGCGGGGGGCCACCGTGCGCCTACGACCTGACTTTC
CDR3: CASSGLSGGPPCAYDLTF

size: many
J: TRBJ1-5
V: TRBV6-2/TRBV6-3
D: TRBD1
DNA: TGTGCCAGCAAACCGGGACAGGGGATTCAGCCCCAGCATTTT
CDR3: CASKPGQGIQPQHF

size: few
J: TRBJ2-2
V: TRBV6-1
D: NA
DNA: TGTGCCAGCAGCACAACCGGGACCGGGGAGCTGTTTTTT
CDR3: CASSTTGTGELFF

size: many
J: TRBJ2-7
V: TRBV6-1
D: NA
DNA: TGTGCCAGCAGTGAAATGGGAGGTTCTACAGAGGACGAGCAGTACTTC
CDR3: CASSEMGGSTEDEQYF

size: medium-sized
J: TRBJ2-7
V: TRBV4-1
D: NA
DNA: TGCGCCAGCAGCCCTGGCAGGCTCGTTTCCTACGAGCAGTACTTC
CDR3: CASSPGRLVSYEQYF

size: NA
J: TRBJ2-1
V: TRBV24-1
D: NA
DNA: TGTGCCACTTCAGGGGAGTCCTACAATGAGCAGTTCTTC
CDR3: CATSGESYNEQFF

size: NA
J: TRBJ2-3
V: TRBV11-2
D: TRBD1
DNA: TGTGCCAGCAGAACCGGGACAGGGGGCGCAGATACGCAGTATTTT
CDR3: CASRTGTGGADTQYF

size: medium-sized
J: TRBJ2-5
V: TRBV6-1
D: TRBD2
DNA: TGTGCCAGCAGTGACGGGTTAGCGGGGGGGCAAGAGACCCAGTACTTC
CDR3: CASSDGLAGGQETQYF

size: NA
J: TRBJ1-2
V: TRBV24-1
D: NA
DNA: TGTGCCACCAGTCGGACATCCAACTATGGCTACACCTTC
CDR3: CATSRTSNYGYTF

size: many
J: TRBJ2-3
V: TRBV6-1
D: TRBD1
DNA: TGTGCCAGCAGCGGACAGGGATGGTCAGATACGCAGTATTTT
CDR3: CASSGQGWSDTQYF

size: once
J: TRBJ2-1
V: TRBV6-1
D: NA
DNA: TGTGCCAGCAAGGCTGTGAGGACAGATACGCAGTATTTC
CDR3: CASKAVRTDTQYF